Below are 17 T cell receptor beta chains sequenced from a single sample in a study of human T cells and chemical hapten exposure (dated by TCRdb to the early 2020s). According to the study, the label for this sample's time point signals: patch test 3, about 24 weeks after DPC sensitization. The treatment or condition label for this specimen denotes: therapeutic diphenylcyclopropenone sensitization with weekly scalp DPC. The receptor library was made with RACE. Sequencing used a NextSeq 500. TCRdb reworked the public reads: Q25 trimming with fastp, MiXCR clone assembly, productive beta chains retained. A single entry per CDR3 protein holds the most common genes and DNA from its merged rows. The sample table shows some 60,000 distinct CDR3 sequences, and over 10% are seen once. Of the sample, around 2.4% falls within the top ten clones. This sample comprised whole blood, obtained in connection with sensitization to the hapten diphenylcyclopropenone (DPC). The receptors come from a man under 40 with alopecia areata. Some clones in this sample may be carry-over from other donors' samples.

This chain joins TRBV20-1 and TRBJ2-7; 10 nucleotides agree with TRBD1. CDR1 and CDR2 (germline): DFQATT, SNEGSKA (reference sequence). The ends lost 3 bases at V and 3 bases at J; junction bases unmatched: 5. CDR3 length: 14 amino acids. As DNA, the CDR3 is TGCAGTGCTAGCAAAGGACAGGGGGTCTACGAGCAGTACTTC. This translates into CSASKGQGVYEQYF.

The CDR3 DNA reads TGTGCCAGCAGCTTAGTAGTCTTGGGGGACACTGAAGCTTTCTTT. Its translation is CASSLVVLGDTEAFF. The chain combines TRBV7-3 with TRBJ1-1; maybe TRBD1 (5 bases). The CDR3 is made up of 15 amino acids. CDR1 and CDR2 from the germline V gene are SGHTA and FQGTGA. Trimming removed 2 bases at V and 3 bases at J, with 13 bases between. Looking up the rest from reference TRBV7-3 and TRBJ1-1 gives the full variable domain: GAGVSQTPSNKVTEKGKYVELRCDPISGHTALYWYRQSLGQGPEFLIYFQGTGAADDSGLPNDRFFAVRPEGSVSTLKIQRTERGDSAVYLCASSLVVLGDTEAFFGQGTRLTVV.

This chain joins TRBV2 and TRBJ1-5; TRBD1 matches 8 bases. The ends lost 7 bases at V and 3 bases at J; junction bases unmatched: 8. Looked up from germline, CDR1 is SNHLY and CDR2 is FYNNEI. The CDR3 is 15 amino acids. The CDR3 protein is CASTAGTGLNQPQHF. In nucleotides, the CDR3 is TGTGCCAGCACCGCCGGGACAGGCCTCAATCAGCCCCAGCATTTT.

As for this clonotype: A much larger clonotype is one base distant, so this may be a read error. The CDR3 bases are TGTACCACCAGTGATCCGATGAGCACCGGGGAGCTGTTTTTT. This translates into CTTSDPMSTGELFF. The chain links TRBV24-1 to TRBJ2-2; the D is unclear. The CDR3 has 14 residues. Looked up from germline, CDR1 is KGHDR and CDR2 is SFDVKD.

The sample holds many counts of this clonotype. This chain joins TRBV27 and TRBJ2-3; D is possibly TRBD1 or TRBD2 (5 bases each). The CDR3 has 16 amino acids. Trimming removed 2 bases from V and 2 bases from J, with 14 bases in between. Germline V lookup: CDR1 MNHEY, CDR2 SMNVEV (reference sequence). CDR3 sequence reads: CASSLGGIWDTDTQYF. CDR3 nucleotide sequence: TGTGCCAGCAGTTTAGGGGGAATATGGGACACAGATACGCAGTATTTT.

This clonotype was found a few times. The J gene is TRBJ1-3, the V gene TRBV6-5; 9 bases fit TRBD1. This CDR3 is 18 amino acids long. V trimming: 7 bases; J trimming: 2 bases; junction bases outside the gene matches: 15. In germline, CDR1 is MNHEY, CDR2 SVGAGI. The CDR3 nucleotides are TGTGCCAGCACCGAACTCGCCCCGGGACAGGGTCCTGGAAACACCATATATTTT. Translating it yields CASTELAPGQGPGNTIYF.

The table lists this clonotype with a few counts. The chain joins TRBV18 to TRBJ1-2, with 8 bases identical to TRBD1. This CDR3 has 15 amino acids. Trimming removed 4 bases from V and 6 bases from J; junction bases left unmatched: 10. CDR1 and CDR2 (germline): KGHSH, LQKENI. The CDR3 here is CASSQMTGDEDGYTF. CDR3 nucleotides: TGTGCCAGCTCACAAATGACAGGGGATGAGGATGGCTACACCTTC.

This clonotype was seen many times. The chain links TRBV7-2 to TRBJ2-1, with D perhaps TRBD1 (5 bases). The V end lost 1 base, the J end lost 2 bases, and 9 bases lay between the germline ends. The CDR3 covers 15 residues. Germline CDR1 reads SGHTA; CDR2 reads FQGNSA. This CDR3 reads CASSLEWGTYNEQFF. The CDR3, as DNA: TGTGCCAGCAGCTTAGAGTGGGGCACCTACAATGAGCAGTTCTTC. The full variable domain, in which reference TRBV7-2 and TRBJ2-1 provide the parts outside the CDR3, is GAGVSQSPSNKVTEKGKDVELRCDPISGHTALYWYRQSLGQGLEFLIYFQGNSAPDKSGLPSDRFSAERTGGSVSTLTIQRTQQEDSAVYLCASSLEWGTYNEQFFGPGTRLTVL.

The chain is built from TRBV10-3 and TRBJ2-3, with D possibly being TRBD2 (7 bases). V lost 4 bases and J 2 bases, leaving 13 bases between the germline ends. CDR3 length: 15 amino acids. Germline CDR1 ENHRY, CDR2 SYGVKD. For the CDR3, the DNA is TGTGCCATCAGTGGAGGCGGGGGCCCCACAGATACGCAGTATTTT. Its translation is CAISGGGGPTDTQYF.

The chain combines TRBV7-9 with TRBJ2-5, with a tentative D call TRBD2 (6 bases). The germline V gene encodes CDR1 SEHNR and CDR2 FQNEAQ (reference sequence). This CDR3 has 16 residues. V was trimmed by 2 bases and J by 4 bases, leaving 17 bases between them. The CDR3 DNA sequence: TGTGCCAGCAGCTTACCCGCGGGGTTGGCTCCAGAGACCCAGTACTTC. This encodes CASSLPAGLAPETQYF.

This rearrangement joins TRBV20-1 to TRBJ2-7; no firm D call. The CDR3 contains 14 residues. In germline, CDR1 is DFQATT, CDR2 SNEGSKA (reference sequence). Trimming stripped 3 bases from V and 7 bases from J, with 19 bases between. This CDR3 is CSASSLAGLREQYF. The CDR3 DNA follows: TGCAGTGCTAGCTCTCTGGCAGGTTTGAGAGAGCAGTACTTC.

The rearrangement uses TRBV7-6 and TRBJ2-3; TRBD2 aligns across 11 bases. V was clipped by 0 bases and J by 5 bases; unmatched bases: 10. This CDR3 is built from 18 residues. Germline-derived CDR1 and CDR2 are SGHVS and FNYEAQ. The CDR3, as DNA: TGTGCCAGCAGCTTAGCGTTGAGTAGCGGGGGGGCCAGAGATACGCAGTATTTT. This gives the protein CASSLALSSGGARDTQYF.

At least ten counts were recorded for this clonotype. This chain uses TRBV7-2 with TRBJ1-3, with D uncertain. Germline CDR1 SGHTA, CDR2 FQGNSA. V was shortened by 1 base and J by 0 bases, with 10 bases between the two germline ends. This CDR3 is built from 16 residues. CDR3 sequence: CASSLVLRTSGNTIYF. CDR3 nucleotide sequence: TGTGCCAGCAGCTTAGTTCTCAGAACCTCTGGAAACACCATATATTTT.

This clonotype has a count of ten or more. The chain links TRBV11-2 to TRBJ2-7, with 9 bases identical to TRBD2. V lost 1 base to trimming and J lost 2 bases; unmatched junction nucleotides: 3. Looked up from germline, CDR1 is SGHAT and CDR2 is FQNNGV. The CDR3 covers 15 residues. The CDR3 DNA is TGTGCCAGCAGCTTAGGGACTAGCGAAACCTACGAGCAGTACTTC. Protein product: CASSLGTSETYEQYF.

The rearrangement joins TRBV4-1 to TRBJ1-2, with 12 bases identical to TRBD1. Trimming cost V 2 bases and J 6 bases; bases outside gene matches: 10. CDR1 and CDR2 (germline): MGHRA, YSYEKL. This CDR3 contains 17 residues. This CDR3 reads CASSQQGTGGEKDGYTF. The CDR3 DNA reads as TGCGCCAGCAGCCAACAGGGGACAGGGGGCGAAAAAGATGGCTACACCTTC.

Ten or more counts support this clonotype. V is TRBV27 and J is TRBJ2-7; 7 positions match TRBD1. Trimming cost V 5 bases and J 2 bases; bases outside gene matches: 6. The CDR3 loop spans 14 amino acids. Germline V gives CDR1 MNHEY, CDR2 SMNVEV (reference sequence). The CDR3 protein is CASSGGQTTYEQYF. The CDR3 DNA is TGTGCCAGCAGTGGGGGACAGACCACCTACGAGCAGTACTTC.

In this sample, this clonotype turned up many times. V is TRBV12-3 or TRBV12-4 and J is TRBJ2-3; D is perhaps TRBD1 or TRBD2 (5 bases each). The CDR3 covers 15 residues. V lost 3 bases, J lost 0 bases, and 10 bases lay in between. CDR3 sequence (DNA): TGTGCCAGCAGTTTCCGGGGACGTAGCACAGATACGCAGTATTTT. It yields the protein CASSFRGRSTDTQYF.